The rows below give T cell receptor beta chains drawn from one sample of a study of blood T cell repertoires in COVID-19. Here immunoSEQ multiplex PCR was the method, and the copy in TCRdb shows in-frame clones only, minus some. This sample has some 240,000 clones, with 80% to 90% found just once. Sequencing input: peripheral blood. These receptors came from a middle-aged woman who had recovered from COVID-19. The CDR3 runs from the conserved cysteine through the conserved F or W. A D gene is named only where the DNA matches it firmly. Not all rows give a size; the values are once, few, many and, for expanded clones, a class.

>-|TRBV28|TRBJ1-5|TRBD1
TGTGCCAGCAGACGAGGACAGGGGGATCAGCCCCAGCATTTT
CASRRGQGDQPQHF
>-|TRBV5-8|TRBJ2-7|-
TGTGCCAGCAGCTTGCCGGGCAGGGGAATATACGAGCAGTACTTC
CASSLPGRGIYEQYF
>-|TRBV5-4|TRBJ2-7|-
TGTGCCAGCAGCTTGATGGGGAGGAGCTCCTACGAGCAGTACTTC
CASSLMGRSSYEQYF
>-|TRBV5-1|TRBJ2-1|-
TGCGCCAGCAGCTTGGAAGAGGGCAGACTCAATGAGCAGTTCTTC
CASSLEEGRLNEQFF
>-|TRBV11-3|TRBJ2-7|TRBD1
TGTGCCAGCAGCTTAATACAGGGGGCCGGCGAGCAGTACTTC
CASSLIQGAGEQYF
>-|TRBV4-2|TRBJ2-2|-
TGTGCCAGCAGCCAAGATCCACAGGGAGGGTTAGGGGAGCTGTTTTTT
CASSQDPQGGLGELFF
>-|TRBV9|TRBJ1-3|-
TGTGCCAGCAGCGTAGCAGGTGATGGAAACACCATATATTTT
CASSVAGDGNTIYF
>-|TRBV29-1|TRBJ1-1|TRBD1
TGCAGCGTTGCTGGACAGGGTGACACTGAAGCTTTCTTT
CSVAGQGDTEAFF
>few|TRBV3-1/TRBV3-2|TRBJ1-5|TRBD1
TGTGCCAGCAGCCAGAATTGGGGTAGGGGGCTGTTTAGCAATCAGCCCCAGCATTTT
CASSQNWGRGLFSNQPQHF
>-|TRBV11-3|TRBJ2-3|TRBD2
TGTGCCAGCAGCTCAACTAGCGGGGCAGCAGATACGCAGTATTTT
CASSSTSGAADTQYF
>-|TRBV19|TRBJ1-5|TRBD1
TGTGCCAGTAGTTCTAACAACAGGGGCGCGGATCAGCCCCAGCATTTT
CASSSNNRGADQPQHF
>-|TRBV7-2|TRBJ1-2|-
TGTGCCAGCAGCCCGGACGGGAGAGGCTACACCTTC
CASSPDGRGYTF
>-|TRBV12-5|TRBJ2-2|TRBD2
TGTGCTAGTGGTTCCTCTAGCGGGCTCACCGGGGAGCTGTTTTTT
CASGSSSGLTGELFF
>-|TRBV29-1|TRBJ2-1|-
TGCAGCGTTGAAGGGGGCACCACTTCCCAGTTCTCCTACAATGAGCAGTTCTTC
CSVEGGTTSQFSYNEQFF
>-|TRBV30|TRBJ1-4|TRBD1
TGTGCCTGGAGTCACTTGGGACAGGGAAATGAAAAACTGTTTTTT
CAWSHLGQGNEKLFF
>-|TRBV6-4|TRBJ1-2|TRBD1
TGTGCCGGACAAAAACAGGGGTGGTATGGCTACACCTTC
CAGQKQGWYGYTF
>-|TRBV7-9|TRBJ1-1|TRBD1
TGTGCCAGCAGCCTAGGGGGACAGGGGAACACTGAAGCTTTCTTT
CASSLGGQGNTEAFF
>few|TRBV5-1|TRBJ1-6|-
TGCGCCAGCAGCTTGGAAGGGGATAATTCACCCCTCCACTTT
CASSLEGDNSPLHF
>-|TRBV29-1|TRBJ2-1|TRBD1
TGCAGCGTTGAAGATCGGACAGGGGGTAGCGATGAGCAGTTCTTC
CSVEDRTGGSDEQFF
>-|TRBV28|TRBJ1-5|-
TGTGCCAGCAGTGGGGACATAAATCAGCCCCAGCATTTT
CASSGDINQPQHF
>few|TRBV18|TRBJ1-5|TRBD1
TGTGCCAGCTCATCCGGACAGGGCTCCAATCAGCCCCAGCATTTT
CASSSGQGSNQPQHF
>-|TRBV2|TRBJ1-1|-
TGTGCCAGCATCCCGGGGAGGGGTGGAAACACTGAAGCTTTCTTT
CASIPGRGGNTEAFF
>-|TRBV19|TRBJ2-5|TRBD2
TGTGCCAGTAGATTAGCGGGGGAAGAGACCCAGTACTTC
CASRLAGEETQYF
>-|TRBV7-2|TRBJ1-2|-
TGTGCCAGCAGCTTAGCCCCAGGGTACTATGGCTACACCTTC
CASSLAPGYYGYTF
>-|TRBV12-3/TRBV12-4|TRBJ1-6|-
TGTGCCAGCAGTTTCCGCGATTCACCCCTCCACTTT
CASSFRDSPLHF
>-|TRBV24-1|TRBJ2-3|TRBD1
TGTGCCACCAGTGATTCAACAGGGGGCTCACCAGATACGCAGTATTTT
CATSDSTGGSPDTQYF
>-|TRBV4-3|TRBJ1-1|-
TGCGCCAGCAGCCAAGAACCGACACAGGAAGCTTTCTTT
CASSQEPTQEAFF
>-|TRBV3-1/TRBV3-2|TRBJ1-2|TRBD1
TGTGCCAGCACGTCATTGGACAGGGTCGGCGGCTACACCTTC
CASTSLDRVGGYTF
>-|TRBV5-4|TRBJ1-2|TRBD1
TGTGCCAGCAGCTTTAAGACAGGGCCCAACTATGGCTACACCTTC
CASSFKTGPNYGYTF
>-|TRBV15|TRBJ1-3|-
TGTGCCACCAGCAGAGATGAGGGAAACACCATATATTTT
CATSRDEGNTIYF
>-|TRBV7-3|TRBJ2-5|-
TGTGCCAGCAGCCATGAGGAGACCCAGTACTTC
CASSHEETQYF
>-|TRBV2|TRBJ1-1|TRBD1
TGTGCCAGCAGCGGACAGGGTGGCGCTGAAGCTTTCTTT
CASSGQGGAEAFF
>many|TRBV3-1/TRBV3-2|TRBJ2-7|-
TGTGCCAGCAGCAAAACCTCCCCCGGGACGGGCGGGGACGAGCAGTACTTC
CASSKTSPGTGGDEQYF
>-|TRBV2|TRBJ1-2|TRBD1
TGTGCCAGCCTATCGGGACAGACTTATGGCTACACCTTC
CASLSGQTYGYTF
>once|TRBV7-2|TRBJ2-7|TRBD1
TGTGCCAGCAGCTTAGAGCGTGGCAGGGGGCGTGAGCAGTACTTC
CASSLERGRGREQYF
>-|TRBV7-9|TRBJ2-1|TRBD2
TGTGCCAGCAGCTTCGTAGCGGGGGCCGCCTACAATGAGCAGTTCTTC
CASSFVAGAAYNEQFF
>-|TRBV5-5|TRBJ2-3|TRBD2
TGTGCCAGCAGCTCGGCTAGCGGGGGTTCGCGTGATACGCAGTATTTT
CASSSASGGSRDTQYF
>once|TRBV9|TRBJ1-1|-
TGTGCCAGCAGCGTAAAGGCGGGCCTCACTGAAGCTTTCTTT
CASSVKAGLTEAFF
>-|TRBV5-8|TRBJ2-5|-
TGTGCCAGCAGTCGGGGAGATCAAGCCCCCCAAGAGACCCAGTACTTC
CASSRGDQAPQETQYF
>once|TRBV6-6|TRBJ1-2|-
TGTGCCAGCCGGTTGTACTATGGCTACACCTTC
CASRLYYGYTF
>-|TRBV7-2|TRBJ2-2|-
TGTGCCAGCAGCTTGTACAGCGGGGAGCTGTTTTTT
CASSLYSGELFF
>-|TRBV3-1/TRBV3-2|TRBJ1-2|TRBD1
TGTGCCAGCAGCCCCAACGACAGGGTCAACGGCTACACCTTC
CASSPNDRVNGYTF
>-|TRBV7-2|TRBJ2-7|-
TGTGCCAGCAGCTCCCAGATTCTCTACGAGCAGTACTTC
CASSSQILYEQYF
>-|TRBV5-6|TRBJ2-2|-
TGTGCCAGCAGCTCCCCCCGGGGCACCGGGGAGCTGTTTTTT
CASSSPRGTGELFF
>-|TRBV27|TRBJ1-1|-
TGTGCCAGCAGTCCATTAGGCGCAGGGGACACTGAAGCTTTCTTT
CASSPLGAGDTEAFF
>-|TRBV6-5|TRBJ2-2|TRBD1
TGTGCCGGCCACACAGGGGGCCCCACCGGGGAGCTGTTTTTT
CAGHTGGPTGELFF
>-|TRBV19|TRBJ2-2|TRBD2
TGTGCCAGTAGTATCGGACTAGCGGGGGGGCAGATCACCGGGGAGCTGTTTTTT
CASSIGLAGGQITGELFF
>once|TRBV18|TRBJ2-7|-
TGTGCCAGCTCACCTGGTAGGGGCCTCGACGAGCAGTACTTC
CASSPGRGLDEQYF
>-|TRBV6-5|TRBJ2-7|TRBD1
TGTGCCAGCAGTGACTCGGGACAGGGTAATTACGAGCAGTACTTC
CASSDSGQGNYEQYF
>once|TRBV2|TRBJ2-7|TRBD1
TGTGCCAGCAGGAGGGACAGGGAAGGCTACGAGCAGTACTTC
CASRRDREGYEQYF
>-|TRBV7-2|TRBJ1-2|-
TGTGCCAGCAGTCCCGGCCTCGGGGGAGGCTACACCTTC
CASSPGLGGGYTF
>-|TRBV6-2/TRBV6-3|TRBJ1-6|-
TGTGCCAGCAGTTACTCGAAGTCCCGGGATAATTCACCCCTCCACTTT
CASSYSKSRDNSPLHF
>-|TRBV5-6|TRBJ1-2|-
TGTGCCAGCAGCTTGGAATGGGCAGGGTCAGTAATGGATGGCTACACCTTC
CASSLEWAGSVMDGYTF
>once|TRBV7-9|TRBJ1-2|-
TGTGCCAGCAGCTCCGGGACTTTCGGGGGCTACACCTTC
CASSSGTFGGYTF
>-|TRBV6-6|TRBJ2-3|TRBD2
TGTGCCAGCAGCCCGAGCGGGGTTGGAGATACGCAGTATTTT
CASSPSGVGDTQYF
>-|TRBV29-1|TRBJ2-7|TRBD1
TGCAGCGTTGTGACCGGGACAGGAGGATACGAGCAGTACTTC
CSVVTGTGGYEQYF
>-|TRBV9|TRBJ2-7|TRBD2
TGTGCCAGCAGCGTAGACGGGGGGAAAGCCTACGAGCAGTACTTC
CASSVDGGKAYEQYF